The 21 T cell receptor beta chains reported below all come from one sample, sequenced in a study of blood T cell repertoires in COVID-19. Profiled with immunoSEQ multiplex PCR; TCRdb holds only in-frame clones, not every one. The table records 220,000 or so clones, 85% to 90% of them present only once. Sequenced: PBMCs or T cells enriched from blood (not recorded which). These receptors originate from a man aged 50 to 60 who had been exposed to COVID-19.

The chain carries TRBV18 and TRBJ2-7, with D possibly matching TRBD2 (5 bases). Germline-derived CDR1 and CDR2 are KGHSH and LQKENI. The V end was cut by 6 bases, the J end by 7 bases, with 19 bases between. The CDR3 has 14 amino acids. The CDR3 here is CASSRGPMRREQYF. As DNA, the CDR3 is TGTGCCAGCTCGAGAGGGCCTATGAGAAGGGAGCAGTACTTC. Variable domain in full (rest from reference TRBV18 and TRBJ2-7): NAGVMQNPRHLVRRRGQEARLRCSPMKGHSHVYWYRQLPEEGLKFMVYLQKENIIDESGMPKERFSAEFPKEGPSILRIQQVVRGDSAAYFCASSRGPMRREQYFGPGTRLTVT.

This clone was found a few times. The chain combines TRBV7-9 with TRBJ1-3; D gene unclear. Germline CDR1 is SEHNR and CDR2 is FQNEAQ (reference sequence). This CDR3 region has 15 residues. The V end was cut by 5 bases, the J end by 0 bases, with 11 bases between. The CDR3 reads CASSPAGISGNTIYF. CDR3 DNA sequence: TGTGCCAGCAGCCCCGCGGGGATCTCTGGAAACACCATATATTTT.

This clone has more than one count but fewer than ten. The chain is built from TRBV6-5 and TRBJ2-7; 7 bases fit TRBD1. CDR3 size: 15 residues. From germline, CDR1 is MNHEY and CDR2 SVGAGI. The J segment lost 2 bases and the V segment lost 6 bases, leaving 10 bases of the junction unmatched. The CDR3 region has the DNA TGTGCCAGCAGCCGTACAGGGGCCGCGACCTACGAGCAGTACTTC. Protein sequence: CASSRTGAATYEQYF.

CDR3 DNA sequence: TGTGCCACCAGCAGAGAAGTCGGGGCCTACGAGCAGTACTTC. This gives the protein CATSREVGAYEQYF. The genes are TRBV15 and TRBJ2-7; D perhaps matches TRBD2 (5 bases). V was trimmed by 0 bases and J by 2 bases, leaving 8 bases between them. Germline V CDR1 and CDR2: LNHNV, YYDKDF (reference sequence). CDR3 size: 14 residues.

This chain connects TRBV28 to TRBJ1-2; D may be TRBD1 (6 bases). The CDR3 length is 12 residues. Trimming removed 5 bases at V and 4 bases at J, with 8 bases between. Germline V CDR1 and CDR2: MDHEN, SYDVKM. CDR3 amino acids: CASSLTGYGYTF. The CDR3 DNA follows: TGTGCCAGCAGTCTGACAGGCTATGGCTACACCTTC.

The chain's CDR3 is CASSPAVGTEAFF. The CDR3 region has the DNA TGTGCCAGTAGCCCAGCGGTGGGCACTGAAGCTTTCTTT. The V call is TRBV19, the J call TRBJ1-1; D remains unclear. CDR1 is LNHDA and CDR2 is SQIVND in the germline V gene (reference sequence). The ends were cut back, 6 bases at V and 4 bases at J, with 12 bases in the middle. The CDR3 loop spans 13 amino acids.

This sequence joins TRBV7-2 and TRBJ2-7, with 8 bases identical to TRBD1. Trimming took 5 bases from V and 4 from J; bases not matched to a gene: 4. The CDR3 extends over 13 amino acids. In germline, CDR1 is SGHTA, CDR2 FQGNSA. This CDR3 is CASSPDREYEQYV. The CDR3 nucleotides are TGTGCCAGCAGCCCGGACAGGGAGTACGAGCAGTACGTC.

The rearrangement links TRBV6-5 to TRBJ2-6, with a possible D match to TRBD2 (5 bases). CDR3 size: 13 residues. Germline CDR1 MNHEY, CDR2 SVGAGI. Trimming took off 8 bases at V and 0 bases at J, with 5 bases between the two ends. The CDR3 reads CASRGSGANVLTF. The CDR3, as DNA: TGTGCCAGCCGGGGCTCTGGGGCCAACGTCCTGACTTTC.

This rearrangement joins TRBV6-6 to TRBJ1-6, with D maybe TRBD1 (6 bases). The CDR3 covers 13 residues. Per germline, CDR1 MNHNY and CDR2 SVGAGI (reference sequence). Trimming removed 7 bases from V and 10 bases from J, with 14 bases in between. For the CDR3, the DNA is TGTGCCAGCAATCCTAGGGGGGGGTCACCCCTCCACTTT. It codes for CASNPRGGSPLHF.

The chain employs TRBV28 and TRBJ1-6; tentative D call: TRBD1 (6 bases). The germline CDR1 and CDR2 sequences are MDHEN and SYDVKM. The CDR3 contains 15 residues. V gave up 7 bases and J gave up 9 bases, with 19 bases separating them. The CDR3 DNA sequence: TGTGCCAGCACACAACAGGGTTTTAGTGGTTCACCCCTCCACTTT. Translated, it gives CASTQQGFSGSPLHF.

The chain couples TRBV4-1 to TRBJ1-2; 10 bases line up with TRBD1. The germline V gene encodes CDR1 MGHRA and CDR2 YSYEKL. CDR3 length: 15 amino acids. V gave up 2 bases and J gave up 2 bases; unmatched junction bases: 2. The CDR3 DNA is TGCGCCAGCAGCCAACCGGGACAGGGGAACTATGGCTACACCTTC. It codes for CASSQPGQGNYGYTF.

On this clone: Other DNA sequences in the same sample also yield this CDR3. The chain combines TRBV28 with TRBJ1-2, with TRBD1 identical over 8 bases. The CDR3 has 14 residues. Losses at the gene ends were 2 bases for V and 5 bases for J; bases not matched to a gene: 4. From germline, CDR1 is MDHEN and CDR2 SYDVKM. The CDR3 spells CASSLGQGIYGYTF. The CDR3 DNA is TGTGCCAGCAGTTTAGGACAGGGTATTTATGGCTACACCTTC.

This clone was seen just once. The rearrangement links TRBV5-1 to TRBJ2-3, with 8 bases that match TRBD2. Germline trimming cut 4 bases from V and 2 bases from J; bases unmatched to any gene: 9. CDR1 is SGHRS and CDR2 is YFSETQ in the germline V gene. The CDR3 is 16 amino acids. CDR3 region: CASSRGSGKYTDTQYF. The CDR3 DNA reads as TGCGCCAGCAGCAGGGGTAGCGGGAAATACACAGATACGCAGTATTTT.

The chain has TRBV5-1 and TRBJ1-1; a possible D gene is TRBD1 (6 bases). The CDR3 covers 15 residues. CDR1 is SGHRS, CDR2 YFSETQ, per germline. V dropped 0 bases and J dropped 4 bases, with 13 bases sitting between them. This chain's CDR3 is CASSLGTASRTEAFF. The CDR3 region has the DNA TGCGCCAGCAGCTTGGGGACAGCCTCTCGCACTGAAGCTTTCTTT.

This chain uses TRBV14 with TRBJ2-7; D is possibly TRBD2 (5 bases). The CDR3 loop spans 13 amino acids. Germline V gene data show CDR1 as SGHDN and CDR2 as FVKESK. V was cut by 2 bases and J by 6 bases, with 11 bases left in between. As DNA, the CDR3 is TGTGCCAGCAGCCAACAAGTCCGGGGCGAGCAGTACGTC. Translated, it gives CASSQQVRGEQYV.

This clone came up once. The chain uses TRBV5-1 and TRBJ2-2; maybe TRBD2 (6 bases). This CDR3 is built from 15 residues. Germline V gives CDR1 SGHRS, CDR2 YFSETQ. The V end was cut by 3 bases, the J end by 7 bases, with 16 bases between. CDR3 sequence reads: CASSSVTGVFGELFF. The CDR3 DNA is TGCGCCAGCAGCTCCGTCACGGGAGTGTTCGGGGAGCTGTTTTTT.

The rearrangement uses TRBV5-8 and TRBJ1-2, with 7 bases fitting TRBD1. This CDR3 spans 14 amino acids. Germline-derived CDR1 and CDR2 are SGHTS and YDEGEE. V gave up 4 bases and J gave up 4 bases; unmatched junction bases: 7. CDR3 protein: CASSPGTAPYGYTF. Written as DNA, the CDR3 is TGTGCCAGCAGCCCGGGGACAGCACCCTATGGCTACACCTTC.

The chain employs TRBV6-5 and TRBJ1-1, with D hard to call. There are 15 residues in the CDR3. Germline CDR1 reads MNHEY; CDR2 reads SVGAGI. V lost 2 bases, J lost 0 bases, and 10 bases lay in between. The CDR3 loop is CASSYAPSLNTEAFF. The CDR3 DNA follows: TGTGCCAGCAGTTACGCGCCGAGTCTGAACACTGAAGCTTTCTTT.

The rearrangement joins TRBV9 to TRBJ1-4, with D tentatively TRBD1 (5 bases). V was trimmed by 4 bases and J by 6 bases, leaving 13 bases between them. Germline V CDR1 and CDR2: SGDLS, YYNGEE. The CDR3 contains 14 residues. The chain's CDR3 is CASSPRGGDEKLFF. As DNA, the CDR3 is TGTGCCAGCAGCCCCCGGGGGGGGGATGAAAAACTGTTTTTT.

This clone turned up a few times. This rearrangement joins TRBV4-1 to TRBJ1-5; D gene ambiguous. The ends were cut back, 4 bases at V and 2 bases at J, with 12 bases in the middle. Germline V gives CDR1 MGHRA, CDR2 YSYEKL. This CDR3 has 15 residues. The CDR3 loop is CASSPLGSRNQPQHF. As DNA, the CDR3 is TGCGCCAGCAGCCCCTTGGGGAGTCGCAATCAGCCCCAGCATTTT.

The V call is TRBV28, the J call TRBJ1-4, with D perhaps TRBD1 (6 bases). The CDR3 contains 14 residues. The V end lost 3 bases, the J end lost 7 bases, and 12 bases lay between the germline ends. Germline assignment: CDR1 MDHEN and CDR2 SYDVKM. CDR3 in DNA: TGTGCCAGCAGTTTCGCAGGGGTTGGTGAAAAACTGTTTTTT. This sequence encodes CASSFAGVGEKLFF.